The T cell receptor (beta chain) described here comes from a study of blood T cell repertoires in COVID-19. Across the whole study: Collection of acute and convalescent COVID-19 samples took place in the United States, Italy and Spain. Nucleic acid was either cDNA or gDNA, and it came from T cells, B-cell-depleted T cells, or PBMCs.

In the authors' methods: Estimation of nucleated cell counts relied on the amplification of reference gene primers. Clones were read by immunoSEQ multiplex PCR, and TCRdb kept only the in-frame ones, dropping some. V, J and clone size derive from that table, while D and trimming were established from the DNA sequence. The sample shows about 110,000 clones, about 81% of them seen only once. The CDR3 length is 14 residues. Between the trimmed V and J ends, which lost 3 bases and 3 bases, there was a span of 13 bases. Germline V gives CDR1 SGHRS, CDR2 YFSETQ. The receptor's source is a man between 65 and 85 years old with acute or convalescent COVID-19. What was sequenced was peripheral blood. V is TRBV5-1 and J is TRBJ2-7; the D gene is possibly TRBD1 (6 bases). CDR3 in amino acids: CASSSQGISYEQYF. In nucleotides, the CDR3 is TGCGCCAGCAGCTCCCAGGGGATTAGCTACGAGCAGTACTTC.